These T cell receptor beta chains were read from a single sample in a study of blood T cell repertoires in COVID-19. Generated by immunoSEQ multiplex PCR, the TCRdb table keeps only in-frame clones and is missing some. The sample holds some 110,000 clones; around four fifths are singletons and the top ten take 2% to 2.5%. Material for sequencing was peripheral blood. These TCRs come from a young man with acute or convalescent COVID-19. The CDR3 runs from the conserved cysteine through the conserved F or W. Fields, in order: D gene, J gene, clone size, V gene, CDR3 protein, CDR3 DNA. D genes are given only for firm matches. Clone size is stated in some rows and not others, as once, few, many or a class when expanded.

d_gene: TRBD1; j_gene: TRBJ2-5; abundance: NA; v_gene: TRBV19; CDR3aa: CASSPEDRGGETQYF; CDR3nt: TGTGCCAGTAGTCCTGAGGACAGGGGAGGGGAGACCCAGTACTTC
d_gene: NA; j_gene: TRBJ2-5; abundance: NA; v_gene: TRBV2; CDR3aa: CASSAARGETQYF; CDR3nt: TGTGCCAGCAGTGCCGCGCGTGGAGAGACCCAGTACTTC
d_gene: TRBD2; j_gene: TRBJ2-3; abundance: NA; v_gene: TRBV4-3; CDR3aa: CASSRLSGGSTDTQYF; CDR3nt: TGCGCCAGCAGCCGTCTATCGGGGGGAAGCACAGATACGCAGTATTTT
d_gene: NA; j_gene: TRBJ2-7; abundance: NA; v_gene: TRBV12-3/TRBV12-4; CDR3aa: CASSFTRGQYF; CDR3nt: TGTGCCAGCAGTTTTACTCGCGGGCAGTACTTC
d_gene: NA; j_gene: TRBJ2-5; abundance: NA; v_gene: TRBV4-2; CDR3aa: CASSQDQGQGGETQYF; CDR3nt: TGTGCCAGCAGCCAAGATCAAGGGCAGGGGGGTGAGACCCAGTACTTC
d_gene: TRBD1; j_gene: TRBJ2-7; abundance: few; v_gene: TRBV19; CDR3aa: CASSTVPGQGIYEQYF; CDR3nt: TGTGCCAGTAGTACCGTACCGGGACAGGGGATCTACGAGCAGTACTTC
d_gene: NA; j_gene: TRBJ1-1; abundance: NA; v_gene: TRBV5-5; CDR3aa: CASSLTPVTEAFF; CDR3nt: TGTGCCAGCAGCTTGACCCCAGTCACTGAAGCTTTCTTT
d_gene: NA; j_gene: TRBJ1-1; abundance: NA; v_gene: TRBV13; CDR3aa: CASSLGRTDQRNTEAFF; CDR3nt: TGTGCCAGCAGCTTAGGGAGGACAGATCAGCGGAACACTGAAGCTTTCTTT
d_gene: TRBD1; j_gene: TRBJ1-1; abundance: NA; v_gene: TRBV5-1; CDR3aa: CASSPTGAANTEAFF; CDR3nt: TGCGCCAGCAGCCCAACAGGGGCCGCGAACACTGAAGCTTTCTTT
d_gene: NA; j_gene: TRBJ2-3; abundance: NA; v_gene: TRBV6-2/TRBV6-3; CDR3aa: CASSYGEADTQYF; CDR3nt: TGTGCCAGCAGTTACGGAGAGGCAGATACGCAGTATTTT
d_gene: NA; j_gene: TRBJ1-2; abundance: NA; v_gene: TRBV5-6; CDR3aa: CASSLRAGEGYTF; CDR3nt: TGTGCCAGCAGCTTGAGGGCAGGGGAAGGCTACACCTTC
d_gene: TRBD1; j_gene: TRBJ2-5; abundance: NA; v_gene: TRBV7-2; CDR3aa: CASSFWTGEETQYF; CDR3nt: TGTGCCAGCAGCTTTTGGACAGGGGAAGAGACCCAGTACTTC
d_gene: NA; j_gene: TRBJ1-2; abundance: NA; v_gene: TRBV5-4; CDR3aa: CASSLAEGLGYGYTF; CDR3nt: TGTGCCAGCAGCTTGGCGGAGGGGCTAGGCTATGGCTACACCTTC
d_gene: NA; j_gene: TRBJ1-2; abundance: NA; v_gene: TRBV7-8; CDR3aa: CASTSHTNSGANYGYTF; CDR3nt: TGTGCCAGCACCTCCCATACCAACAGCGGGGCTAACTATGGCTACACCTTC
d_gene: TRBD1; j_gene: TRBJ1-1; abundance: NA; v_gene: TRBV29-1; CDR3aa: CSVPPPLDRVGGTEAFF; CDR3nt: TGCAGCGTTCCCCCCCCTCTAGACAGGGTGGGAGGCACTGAAGCTTTCTTT
d_gene: NA; j_gene: TRBJ2-7; abundance: NA; v_gene: TRBV6-5; CDR3aa: CASSYSRHLSSYEQYF; CDR3nt: TGTGCCAGCAGTTACTCTAGACATCTGAGCTCCTACGAGCAGTACTTC
d_gene: TRBD2; j_gene: TRBJ2-7; abundance: NA; v_gene: TRBV19; CDR3aa: CASSRTSGGMDEQYF; CDR3nt: TGTGCCAGTAGTAGGACTAGCGGGGGAATGGACGAGCAGTACTTC
d_gene: NA; j_gene: TRBJ1-6; abundance: NA; v_gene: TRBV6-1; CDR3aa: CASSEIQGGIPPLHF; CDR3nt: TGTGCCAGCAGTGAAATACAGGGTGGTATTCCACCCCTCCACTTT
d_gene: NA; j_gene: TRBJ1-1; abundance: NA; v_gene: TRBV7-2; CDR3aa: CASSLALQGTEAFF; CDR3nt: TGTGCCAGCAGCTTAGCGCTTCAGGGCACTGAAGCTTTCTTT
d_gene: NA; j_gene: TRBJ1-5; abundance: NA; v_gene: TRBV6-5; CDR3aa: CASSPRAGSWQPQHF; CDR3nt: TGTGCCAGCAGTCCACGGGCAGGGTCATGGCAGCCCCAGCATTTT
d_gene: NA; j_gene: TRBJ1-5; abundance: NA; v_gene: TRBV7-2; CDR3aa: CASSLWGYSNQPQHF; CDR3nt: TGTGCCAGCAGCTTGTGGGGCTATAGCAATCAGCCCCAGCATTTT
d_gene: TRBD1; j_gene: TRBJ1-5; abundance: NA; v_gene: TRBV7-3; CDR3aa: CASSLQGWTGTNQPQHF; CDR3nt: TGTGCCAGCAGCTTACAAGGTTGGACAGGGACAAATCAGCCCCAGCATTTT
d_gene: TRBD1; j_gene: TRBJ2-7; abundance: NA; v_gene: TRBV5-4; CDR3aa: CASSLRLGQGERQYF; CDR3nt: TGTGCCAGCAGCTTACGCCTTGGACAGGGGGAACGGCAGTACTTC
d_gene: TRBD2; j_gene: TRBJ2-2; abundance: NA; v_gene: TRBV3-1/TRBV3-2; CDR3aa: CASTGLAGVDGELFF; CDR3nt: TGTGCCAGCACCGGGCTAGCGGGAGTAGACGGGGAGCTGTTTTTT
d_gene: NA; j_gene: TRBJ2-5; abundance: NA; v_gene: TRBV9; CDR3aa: CASSVGEYETQYF; CDR3nt: TGTGCCAGCAGCGTCGGAGAGTATGAGACCCAGTACTTC
d_gene: TRBD1; j_gene: TRBJ1-4; abundance: NA; v_gene: TRBV2; CDR3aa: CASRTGIVGQGDEKLFF; CDR3nt: TGTGCCAGCAGAACTGGGATTGTTGGACAGGGAGATGAAAAACTGTTTTTT
d_gene: NA; j_gene: TRBJ1-2; abundance: NA; v_gene: TRBV2; CDR3aa: CASSEAPGDYGYTF; CDR3nt: TGTGCCAGCAGTGAAGCCCCAGGGGACTATGGCTACACCTTC
d_gene: NA; j_gene: TRBJ2-5; abundance: NA; v_gene: TRBV29-1; CDR3aa: CSATGLGETQYF; CDR3nt: TGCAGCGCTACAGGTTTGGGAGAGACCCAGTACTTC
d_gene: NA; j_gene: TRBJ2-5; abundance: NA; v_gene: TRBV19; CDR3aa: CASSMLRRPQETQYF; CDR3nt: TGTGCCAGTAGTATGCTAAGGAGACCACAAGAGACCCAGTACTTC
d_gene: TRBD1; j_gene: TRBJ1-2; abundance: NA; v_gene: TRBV27; CDR3aa: CASSLSDRGFGYTF; CDR3nt: TGTGCCAGCAGTTTATCGGACAGGGGGTTTGGCTACACCTTC
d_gene: TRBD1; j_gene: TRBJ1-4; abundance: few; v_gene: TRBV9; CDR3aa: CASSAGQGANEKLFF; CDR3nt: TGTGCCAGCAGCGCCGGACAGGGAGCTAATGAAAAACTGTTTTTT
d_gene: NA; j_gene: TRBJ1-1; abundance: NA; v_gene: TRBV14; CDR3aa: CASSQRGLGLEAFF; CDR3nt: TGTGCCAGCAGCCAAAGGGGGTTAGGGCTTGAAGCTTTCTTT